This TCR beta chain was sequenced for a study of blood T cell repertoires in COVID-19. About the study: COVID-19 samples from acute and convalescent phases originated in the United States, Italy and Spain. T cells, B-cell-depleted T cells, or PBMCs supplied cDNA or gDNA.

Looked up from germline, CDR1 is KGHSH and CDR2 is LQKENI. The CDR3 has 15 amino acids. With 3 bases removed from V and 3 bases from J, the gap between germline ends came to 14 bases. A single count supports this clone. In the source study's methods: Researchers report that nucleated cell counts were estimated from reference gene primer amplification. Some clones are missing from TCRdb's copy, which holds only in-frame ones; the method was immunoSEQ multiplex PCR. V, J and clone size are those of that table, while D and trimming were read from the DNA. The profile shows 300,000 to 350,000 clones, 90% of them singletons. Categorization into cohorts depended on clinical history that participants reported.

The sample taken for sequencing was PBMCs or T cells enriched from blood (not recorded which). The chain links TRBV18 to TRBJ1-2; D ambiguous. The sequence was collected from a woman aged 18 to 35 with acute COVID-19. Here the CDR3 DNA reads TGTGCCAGCTCACCCACAACTAGATCCGACTATGGCTACACCTTC. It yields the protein CASSPTTRSDYGYTF.